This T cell receptor beta chain was retrieved from a study of T cell responses to AZD1222 COVID-19 vaccine. Some clones are missing from TCRdb's copy, which holds only in-frame ones; the method was immunoSEQ multiplex PCR. The repertoire has tens of thousands of clones, roughly 90% of them found once; the top ten carry approximately 4.2%. The germline V gene encodes CDR1 SNHLY and CDR2 FYNNEI. Trimming shortened V by 7 bases and J by 4 bases, and 4 bases separated the two germline ends. The length of the CDR3 is 10 residues. Findings and caveats of the study: Among AZD1222 vaccinees, only six were seropositive at baseline. The study found vaccine-associated CD4 TCRs spanning spike, dominant at 160-218 and 743-854. Two AZD1222 administrations were followed by greater Spike-specific TCR breadth and depth. Donors were chiefly white British, with a greater number of females, and clonal diversity was perhaps underestimated.

For this clone: The antigen is unknown.

This sample comprised peripheral blood, obtained on day 0 of AZD1222 vaccination. The sequence derives from an adult in good health. The V call is TRBV2, the J call TRBJ2-5, with D uncertain. For the CDR3, the DNA is TGTGCCAGCACGCGAGAGACCCAGTACTTC. Protein: CASTRETQYF.